Listed below are T cell receptor beta chains from one sample, sequenced in a study of cytomegalovirus exposure and HLA in healthy donors. Profiled with immunoSEQ multiplex PCR; TCRdb holds only in-frame clones, not every one. In the table there are some 170,000 clones, roughly 95% of which are singletons. The sample taken for sequencing was PBMCs. Every receptor here comes from a woman between 18 and 29 years old in good health and CMV-seronegative. Both conserved end residues are part of each CDR3. Each record gives: CDR3 length, D gene, clone size, V gene, J gene, CDR3 DNA, CDR3 protein. The D gene is left open where the match is weak. A clone size is listed for some rows: how often the clone was seen (once, few, many), or a class if it is expanded.

16,TRBD2,.,TRBV7-9,TRBJ2-2,TGTGCCAGCAGGTTAGGGACTAGCCTGAGGACCGGGGAGCTGTTTTTT,CASRLGTSLRTGELFF
14,.,.,TRBV11-3,TRBJ2-5,TGTGCCAGCAGCTCAGGGACAAGCCAAGAGACCCAGTACTTC,CASSSGTSQETQYF
14,TRBD1,.,TRBV19,TRBJ2-7,TGTGCCAGTAGTACCGGACAGGGGACCTACGAGCAGTACTTC,CASSTGQGTYEQYF
16,TRBD1,.,TRBV5-4,TRBJ2-5,TGTGCCAGCAGCTCGGGCCAAACTCCCAGGGGGGAGACCCAGTACTTC,CASSSGQTPRGETQYF
12,.,once,TRBV27,TRBJ2-7,TGTGCCAGCAGTTCAGGACTAAACGAGCAGTACTTC,CASSSGLNEQYF
15,TRBD1,.,TRBV6-1,TRBJ1-1,TGTGCCAGCAGTGTTGGGACAGGGCGGGAAACTGAAGCTTTCTTT,CASSVGTGRETEAFF
14,TRBD1,.,TRBV19,TRBJ1-5,TGTGCCAGTAGTATCCAGGGGGACGGTCAGCCCCAGCATTTT,CASSIQGDGQPQHF
16,.,.,TRBV5-4,TRBJ1-1,TGTGCCAGCAGCTTCGGGCAGACCCGACGGGGGACTGAAGCTTTCTTT,CASSFGQTRRGTEAFF
11,TRBD1,.,TRBV20-1,TRBJ1-6,TGCAGTGCTCGGGGGGGGGACAGGGTGGGCTTT,CSARGGDRVGF
14,.,.,TRBV19,TRBJ1-5,TGTGCCAGTAGTAGGTCCTTACTCAATCAGCCCCAGCATTTT,CASSRSLLNQPQHF
13,.,.,TRBV7-7,TRBJ2-5,TGTGCTAGCAGCTTAATGAACTCCGGGACCCAGTACTTC,CASSLMNSGTQYF
16,.,.,TRBV5-1,TRBJ1-6,TGCGCCAGCAGCTTGGGAGCCGCCAGCGGAGATTCACCCCTCCACTTT,CASSLGAASGDSPLHF
16,TRBD1,once,TRBV6-1,TRBJ2-1,TGTGCCAGCAGTGAAGCCGGGACAGGTCCCTACAATGAGCAGTTCTTC,CASSEAGTGPYNEQFF
11,.,.,TRBV6-5,TRBJ2-7,TGTGCCAGCAGTTTAAGGGGGGAGCAGTACTTC,CASSLRGEQYF
11,.,once,TRBV6-1,TRBJ2-1,TGTGCCAGCAGTGATTTTCAGGGTTCTTTCTTC,CASSDFQGSFF
17,TRBD1,.,TRBV10-1,TRBJ1-5,TGCGCCAGCAGGGAACAGGGGGAGCATCCCTTTCATCAGCCCCAGCATTTT,CASREQGEHPFHQPQHF
12,.,.,TRBV11-2,TRBJ1-6,TGTGCCAGCAGCCAACAGGGTTCGCCCCTCCACTTT,CASSQQGSPLHF
16,TRBD2,.,TRBV19,TRBJ2-5,TGTGCCAGTAGCACCGGACTAGCGGGGGGGCAAGAGACCCAGTACTTC,CASSTGLAGGQETQYF
16,TRBD1,.,TRBV18,TRBJ2-1,TGTGCCAGCTCACCACCGAGGGGACAGGGGCCCCATGAGCAGTTCTTC,CASSPPRGQGPHEQFF
17,TRBD1,.,TRBV5-6,TRBJ2-3,TGTGCCAGCAGCCCTATGCTAACAGGGGCATTCACAGATACGCAGTATTTT,CASSPMLTGAFTDTQYF
14,.,.,TRBV9,TRBJ1-1,TGTGCCAGCAGCGCGGTAGGGGGGAACACTGAAGCTTTCTTT,CASSAVGGNTEAFF
14,TRBD2,once,TRBV11-2,TRBJ2-5,TGTGCCAGCAGCCGCGGGAGGCTCCAAGAGACCCAGTACTTC,CASSRGRLQETQYF
14,TRBD1,.,TRBV5-4,TRBJ1-2,TGTGCCAGCAGCTCTCAACAGGGGAACTATGGCTACACCTTC,CASSSQQGNYGYTF
14,.,.,TRBV4-3,TRBJ1-3,TGCGCCAGCAGCCAAGATTTCCTGCAGGACACCATATATTTT,CASSQDFLQDTIYF
15,TRBD1,.,TRBV7-2,TRBJ1-1,TGTGCCAGCGCCACGACAGGGGCTGTGACATTGAACGCTTTCTTT,CASATTGAVTLNAFF
15,.,.,TRBV5-1,TRBJ1-5,TGCGCCAGCAGCGCGGACGGGGGGCGAAATCAGCCCCAGCATTTT,CASSADGGRNQPQHF
16,.,.,TRBV7-7,TRBJ2-5,TGTGCTAGCAGCTTCACCAATCCCCACGGGGAAGAGACCCAGTACTTC,CASSFTNPHGEETQYF